A single sample gave rise to the 24 T cell receptor beta chains below, sequenced in a study of a mutant IDH1 vaccine in newly diagnosed glioma. The time point here: week 35, safety follow-up. The vaccine gave 300 ug of a 20-mer mutant IDH1 peptide subcutaneously per dose. The antigens of these receptors remain unknown. The assay was immunoSEQ multiplex PCR, and TCRdb's table has in-frame clones only and misses some. The sample holds roughly 52,000 clones; around four fifths are singletons and the top ten take under 4.5%. This specimen was PBMCs, taken from a glioma patient whose treatment included an IDH1 peptide vaccine. Source of these receptors: a woman between 18 and 29 years old with glioma.

The J gene is TRBJ1-4, the V gene TRBV9; D possibly corresponds to TRBD1 (6 bases). The germline gives CDR1 SGDLS, CDR2 YYNGEE. Trimming removed 2 bases from V and 2 bases from J, with 7 bases in between. This CDR3 spans 14 amino acids. The CDR3 bases are TGTGCCAGCAGCGTTCAGGGGACTAATGAAAAACTGTTTTTT. It encodes CASSVQGTNEKLFF.

The chain couples TRBV6-5 to TRBJ2-2; 7 nucleotides agree with TRBD2. V trimming: 4 bases; J trimming: 5 bases; junction bases outside the gene matches: 7. The CDR3 length is 15 residues. Per germline, CDR1 MNHEY and CDR2 SVGAGI. The CDR3 sequence: CASSSPAGITGELFF. In DNA form, the CDR3 reads TGTGCCAGCAGTTCCCCAGCGGGGATTACCGGGGAGCTGTTTTTT.

The chain carries TRBV5-6 and TRBJ1-3; D uncertain. This CDR3 comprises 13 residues. Per germline, CDR1 SGHDT and CDR2 YYEEEE. V was shortened by 1 base and J by 4 bases, with 6 bases between the two germline ends. CDR3: CASSLPVGNTIYF. As DNA, the CDR3 is TGTGCCAGCAGCTTGCCAGTCGGAAACACCATATATTTT.

This chain links TRBV11-2 with TRBJ2-7; 9 bases are shared with TRBD1. Germline trimming cut 6 bases from V and 5 bases from J; bases unmatched to any gene: 8. Germline loops: CDR1 SGHAT, CDR2 FQNNGV. CDR3 length: 14 residues. The CDR3 region has the DNA TGTGCCAGCAGATCTCGACAGGGGGGAAACGAGCAGTACTTC. It is translated as CASRSRQGGNEQYF.

The rearrangement uses TRBV5-1 and TRBJ1-1; possibly TRBD1 for D (6 bases). The CDR3 has 15 residues. V lost 2 bases to trimming and J lost 7 bases, with 18 bases between them. In germline, CDR1 is SGHRS, CDR2 YFSETQ. The CDR3 DNA reads as TGCGCCAGCAGCTTAGTGGGGGCAGGGAGTGATGAAGCTTTCTTT. Its protein is CASSLVGAGSDEAFF.

The chain is built from TRBV4-2 and TRBJ1-3, with D perhaps matching TRBD1 (5 bases). With 3 bases removed from V and 2 bases from J, the gap between germline ends came to 11 bases. CDR1 and CDR2 from the germline V gene are LGHNA and YNFKEQ. CDR3 length: 15 amino acids. CDR3 protein: CASSQFAGTGNTIYF. The CDR3 nucleotides are TGTGCCAGCAGCCAGTTTGCAGGGACTGGAAACACCATATATTTT.

The V gene is TRBV29-1, the J gene TRBJ1-5, with D perhaps TRBD1 (5 bases). Germline values: CDR1 SQVTM, CDR2 ANQGSEA. The CDR3 spans 13 residues. The ends were cut back, 6 bases at V and 7 bases at J, with 16 bases in the middle. CDR3 sequence (DNA): TGCAGCGTGACCTGGGACGACGGGCAGCCCCAGCATTTT. It is translated as CSVTWDDGQPQHF.

The chain is built from TRBV7-2 and TRBJ2-4; D tentatively fits TRBD1 or TRBD2 (6 bases each). The germline V gene has CDR1 SGHTA and CDR2 FQGNSA. Trimming cost V 2 bases and J 0 bases, with 11 bases left between them. The length of the CDR3 is 16 residues. The chain's CDR3 is CASSLTGAVAKNIQYF. CDR3 nucleotides: TGTGCCAGCAGCTTAACGGGGGCCGTAGCCAAAAACATTCAGTACTTC.

This clone has only one observation. CDR3 in amino acids: CSALDKYEQYF. In DNA, the CDR3 is TGCAGTGCTCTGGACAAGTACGAGCAGTACTTC. V and J are TRBV20-1 and TRBJ2-7, with D possibly being TRBD1 (5 bases). This CDR3 contains 11 residues. The germline V gene has CDR1 DFQATT and CDR2 SNEGSKA (reference sequence). Trimming cost V 5 bases and J 4 bases, with 9 bases left between them.

The chain has TRBV9 and TRBJ2-5, with 8 bases identical to TRBD2. The V and J ends lost 0 bases and 5 bases, in that order; junction bases with no gene match: 12. Germline V gives CDR1 SGDLS, CDR2 YYNGEE. The CDR3 spans 17 residues. The CDR3 region is CASSVDPSGLVKETQYF. As DNA, the CDR3 is TGTGCCAGCAGCGTAGATCCCTCGGGACTAGTCAAGGAGACCCAGTACTTC. Variable domain in full (rest from reference TRBV9 and TRBJ2-5): DSGVTQTPKHLITATGQRVTLRCSPRSGDLSVYWYQQSLDQGLQFLIQYYNGEERAKGNILERFSAQQFPDLHSELNLSSLELGDSALYFCASSVDPSGLVKETQYFGPGTRLLVL.

Comment on this clone: The junction does not match germline at one end; this may be a read error. The V call is TRBV6-5, the J call TRBJ1-5, with 7 bases matching TRBD1. The CDR3 runs to 14 residues. Germline values: CDR1 MNHEY, CDR2 SVGAGI. Written as DNA, the CDR3 is TGTGCCAGCAGTAACTCGAGGGGGCAACAGCCCCAGCATTTT. This translates into CASSNSRGQQPQHF.

The chain employs TRBV4-2 and TRBJ2-3, with D uncertain. Germline V CDR1 and CDR2: LGHNA, YNFKEQ. The CDR3 spans 16 residues. Trimming took 0 bases from V and 3 from J, leaving 13 bases between them. The CDR3, as DNA: TGTGCCAGCAGCCAAGAAAGTGACCCCCGTACAGATACGCAGTATTTT. This encodes CASSQESDPRTDTQYF.

The table lists this clone with a few counts. This chain links TRBV15 with TRBJ1-5; 10 nucleotides match TRBD1. Germline trimming cut 3 bases from V and 6 bases from J; bases unmatched to any gene: 5. Germline assignment: CDR1 LNHNV and CDR2 YYDKDF (reference sequence). This CDR3 comprises 15 residues. CDR3 DNA sequence: TGTGCCACCAGCAGTCCCGGGACAGGGGTTCAGCCCCAGCATTTT. Residues: CATSSPGTGVQPQHF.

This rearrangement joins TRBV5-1 to TRBJ2-1; weak D call: TRBD2 (7 bases). Deletions cut 3 bases from V and 5 bases from J, with 15 bases between. This CDR3 comprises 15 residues. Germline-derived CDR1 and CDR2 are SGHRS and YFSETQ. The CDR3 loop is CASSSGGRYHNEQFF. For the CDR3, the DNA is TGCGCCAGCAGCTCCGGGGGGCGTTACCACAATGAGCAGTTCTTC.

The chain uses TRBV11-3 and TRBJ1-1, with TRBD1 matching over 8 bases. The V gene end was trimmed by 7 bases and the J gene end by 2 bases; junction bases not matched to a gene: 9. CDR1 SGHNT and CDR2 YENEEA come from the germline V gene. The length of the CDR3 is 15 residues. CDR3 residues: CASNHGQGLNTEAFF. The DNA of the CDR3 is TGTGCCAGCAACCACGGACAGGGTCTTAACACTGAAGCTTTCTTT.

The chain has TRBV5-1 and TRBJ2-1; no reliable D call. The CDR3 consists of 16 residues. Trimming took off 0 bases at V and 6 bases at J, with 16 bases between the two ends. From germline, CDR1 is SGHRS and CDR2 YFSETQ. As DNA, the CDR3 is TGCGCCAGCAGCTTGGCTGGCTCCCCGGTAGTCAATGAGCAGTTCTTC. It translates to CASSLAGSPVVNEQFF.

The gene calls are TRBV5-1 and TRBJ1-2, with 7 bases lining up with TRBD1. Germline CDR1 and CDR2: SGHRS and YFSETQ. Unmatched junction bases numbered 1, after V lost 0 bases and J lost 8 bases. This CDR3 is built from 12 residues. CDR3 sequence: CASSLAGGGYTF. In DNA form, the CDR3 reads TGCGCCAGCAGCTTGGCAGGGGGAGGCTACACCTTC.

This rearrangement joins TRBV4-1 to TRBJ2-7; TRBD2 might be the D (5 bases). The CDR3 contains 14 residues. Germline V lookup: CDR1 MGHRA, CDR2 YSYEKL. V lost 0 bases, J lost 0 bases, and 6 bases lay in between. This CDR3 reads CASSQEGSSYEQYF. Here the CDR3 DNA reads TGCGCCAGCAGCCAAGAGGGGAGCTCCTACGAGCAGTACTTC.

The rearrangement links TRBV4-2 to TRBJ2-1; D not resolved. The length of the CDR3 is 14 residues. V was shortened by 1 base and J by 8 bases, with 12 bases between the two germline ends. Germline-derived CDR1 and CDR2 are LGHNA and YNFKEQ. CDR3 DNA sequence: TGTGCCAGCAGCCAAGCCCGAAGGCCCGATGAGCAGTTCTTC. Amino acid sequence: CASSQARRPDEQFF.

The rearrangement joins TRBV6-1 to TRBJ2-7; 8 positions agree with TRBD1. The V segment lost 6 bases and the J segment 5 bases; nucleotides outside the gene matches: 12. CDR1 MNHNS and CDR2 SASEGT come from the germline V gene. The length of the CDR3 is 15 residues. DNA of the CDR3: TGTGCCAGCAGCGCCTTAGCAGGGGGCTTTGACGAGCAGTACTTC. Residues: CASSALAGGFDEQYF.

The chain is built from TRBV30 and TRBJ1-5, with TRBD1 matching 9 bases. The germline V gene encodes CDR1 GTSNPN and CDR2 SVGIG (reference sequence). After removal of 3 bases from V and 7 bases from J, the junction contained 7 bases not matched to a gene. The CDR3 loop spans 14 amino acids. CDR3 amino acids: CAWRGQGRGQPQHF. The CDR3, as DNA: TGTGCCTGGAGGGGACAGGGCCGCGGGCAGCCCCAGCATTTT.

The chain couples TRBV27 to TRBJ2-6, with no clear D. This CDR3 region has 14 residues. Trimming shortened V by 0 bases and J by 1 base, and 1 base separated the two germline ends. From germline, CDR1 is MNHEY and CDR2 SMNVEV (reference sequence). The CDR3: CASSLSSGANVLTF. CDR3 nucleotides: TGTGCCAGCAGTTTATCTTCTGGGGCCAACGTCCTGACTTTC.

V and J are TRBV27 and TRBJ1-2; no firm D call. Germline values: CDR1 MNHEY, CDR2 SMNVEV (reference sequence). This CDR3 spans 14 amino acids. V lost 5 bases and J lost 4, with 14 bases in between. CDR3 DNA sequence: TGTGCCAGCAGTGAACAGTCAATGCTCTATGGCTACACCTTC. This codes for CASSEQSMLYGYTF.

This chain connects TRBV7-2 to TRBJ1-4; 8 nucleotides match TRBD1. Germline trimming cut 4 bases from V and 8 bases from J; bases unmatched to any gene: 9. CDR3 length: 15 amino acids. CDR1 is SGHTA, CDR2 FQGNSA, per germline. CDR3 sequence (DNA): TGTGCCAGCAGCTCCACCGGGACAGGAGGCGAAAAACTGTTTTTT. Its translation is CASSSTGTGGEKLFF.